The clone carrying this TCR beta chain was counted between two and nine times. Its antigen remains unidentified. This specimen comes from a study of molecular identifiers for immune sequencing clone quantification. General study points: In a background of over 750,000 naive cells, spiked Jurkat TCR RNA from one cell was reportedly detectable. Identical barcode-sharing TCR molecules could lead to underestimated sizes for highly expanded clones.

The bulk TCR libraries were made with methods described before and with listed TCR primers. TCRdb used MiXCR to reprocess the PCR reads, holding one entry per CDR3 protein. The sample yields hundreds of thousands of distinct CDR3 sequences, 25% seen once. Sequenced input: naive CD8+ T cells from blood, with Jurkat cell RNA spiked in. Described subset: FACS-sorted CD8+CD4-CCR7+CD45RA+ naive T cells. The origin of this receptor is a human donor in good health. Some libraries in this study had Jurkat cell RNA spiked in.

The CDR3 protein is CASSYLASQETQYF. CDR3 in DNA: TGTGCCAGCAGTTACCTCGCTAGCCAAGAGACCCAGTACTTC. The J gene is TRBJ2-5, the V gene TRBV6-2 or TRBV6-3; D gene unclear. From germline, CDR1 is MNHEY and CDR2 SVGEGT. V dropped 2 bases and J dropped 1 base, with 8 bases sitting between them. This CDR3 has 14 amino acids.